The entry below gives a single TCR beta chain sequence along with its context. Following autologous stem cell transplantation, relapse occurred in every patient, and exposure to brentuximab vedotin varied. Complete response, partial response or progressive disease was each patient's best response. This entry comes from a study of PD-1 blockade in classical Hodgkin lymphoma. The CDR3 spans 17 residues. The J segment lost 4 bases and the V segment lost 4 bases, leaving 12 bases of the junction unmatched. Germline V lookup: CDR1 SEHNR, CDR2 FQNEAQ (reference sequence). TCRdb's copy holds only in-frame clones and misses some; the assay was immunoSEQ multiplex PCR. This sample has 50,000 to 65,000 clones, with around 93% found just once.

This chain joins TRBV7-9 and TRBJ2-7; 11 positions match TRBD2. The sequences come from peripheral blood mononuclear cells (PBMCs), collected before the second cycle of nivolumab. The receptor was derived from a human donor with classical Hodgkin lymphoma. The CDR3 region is CASSSTPLAGGLYEQYF. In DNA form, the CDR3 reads TGTGCCAGCAGCTCAACCCCTTTAGCGGGGGGGCTGTACGAGCAGTACTTC.